Listed below are T cell receptor beta chains from one sample, sequenced in a study of T cell responses to AZD1222 COVID-19 vaccine. The table came from immunoSEQ multiplex PCR; TCRdb's copy has only in-frame clones and leaves some out. Of approximately 92,000 clones in the sample, 90% to 95% were seen once. This sample comprised peripheral blood, obtained on day 0 of AZD1222 vaccination. The receptors were gathered from an adult in good health. Both conserved end residues are part of each CDR3. The D gene is left open where the match is weak. Not all rows give a size; the values are once, few, many and, for expanded clones, a class.

size,V,J,D,DNA,CDR3
-,TRBV5-5,TRBJ1-2,TRBD1,TGTGCCAGCAGTTCGGACAGGGGGCGAGGCTATGGCTACACCTTC,CASSSDRGRGYGYTF
-,TRBV2,TRBJ2-7,-,TGTGCCAGCAGTGAAGGGCACCCGCTTCTTTACGAGCAGTACTTC,CASSEGHPLLYEQYF
once,TRBV7-9,TRBJ2-2,-,TGTGCCAGCAGTCCAGGGATGAACACCGGGGAGCTGTTTTTT,CASSPGMNTGELFF
-,TRBV25-1,TRBJ2-2,-,TGTGCCAGCTGGGGTATGTCGAACACCGGGGAGCTGTTTTTT,CASWGMSNTGELFF
-,TRBV28,TRBJ2-5,TRBD2,TGTGCCAGCAGGGCTTATAGCGGGAGGGCCCTCGGGGGAGAGACCCAGTACTTC,CASRAYSGRALGGETQYF
-,TRBV18,TRBJ1-5,TRBD1,TGTGCCAGCTCACCCTCGGGACAGGCTAGCAATCAGCCCCAGCATTTT,CASSPSGQASNQPQHF
-,TRBV4-3,TRBJ2-7,-,TGCGCCAGCAGCCAACTCTGGTTTATCGCGGGGATCGAGCAGTACTTC,CASSQLWFIAGIEQYF
-,TRBV10-2,TRBJ2-7,-,TGCGCCAGCAAGCTAGGCGGGTATACCGCCTACGAGCAGTACTTC,CASKLGGYTAYEQYF
-,TRBV28,TRBJ1-2,-,TGTGCCAGCACCAGTGGCAGCTACTATGGCTACACCTTC,CASTSGSYYGYTF
-,TRBV16,TRBJ2-1,-,TGTGCCAGCAGCCGATGGACGGGGGCCGATGAGCAGTTCTTC,CASSRWTGADEQFF
-,TRBV5-1,TRBJ1-1,-,TGCGCCAGCAGCTCGGTGACAGGCTCGAACACTGAAGCTTTCTTT,CASSSVTGSNTEAFF
-,TRBV7-9,TRBJ2-5,-,TGTGCCAGCAGCTTATCAGGGATTGGGTACCAAGAGACCCAGTACTTC,CASSLSGIGYQETQYF
-,TRBV5-1,TRBJ2-7,TRBD2,TGCGCCAGCGCGGGGGACTCGGAGCAGTACTTC,CASAGDSEQYF
-,TRBV27,TRBJ1-5,-,TGTGCCAGCAGTTTCGGGGGGGCCGAGGCCCAGCATTTT,CASSFGGAEAQHF
-,TRBV4-1,TRBJ1-6,-,TGCGCCAGCAGCCAACGGACAGAGAATTCACCCCTCCACTTT,CASSQRTENSPLHF
-,TRBV19,TRBJ1-5,-,TGTGCCAGTAGTATCGCAGGGCGATCCCAGCATTTT,CASSIAGRSQHF
-,TRBV5-4,TRBJ2-5,-,TGTGCCAGCAGCTTTTTCCCGGGGCGTGGGGAGACCCAGTACTTC,CASSFFPGRGETQYF
-,TRBV12-5,TRBJ1-1,-,TGTGCTAGTGGTTTGGTGCGGGGAACTGAAGCTTTCTTT,CASGLVRGTEAFF
-,TRBV9,TRBJ1-6,TRBD1,TGTGCCAGCAGCCCCCTCCACGACAGGGTAAGCAATTCACCCCTCCACTTT,CASSPLHDRVSNSPLHF
-,TRBV5-1,TRBJ1-3,-,TGCGCCAGCAGCTTGGCAGGGGCTAGGAACACCATATATTTT,CASSLAGARNTIYF
-,TRBV6-5,TRBJ1-2,TRBD1,TGTGCCAGCGGCGACAGGGGGCAGACTTATGGCTACACCTTC,CASGDRGQTYGYTF
-,TRBV9,TRBJ1-2,-,TGTGCCAGCAGCGTAGGACTTGATGGCTACACCTTC,CASSVGLDGYTF
-,TRBV6-1,TRBJ1-2,TRBD1,TGTGCCAGCAGTGAAGAGGGAGGGGGCGACTATGGCTACACCTTC,CASSEEGGGDYGYTF
once,TRBV11-3,TRBJ2-2,-,TGTGCCAGCAGCTTAGATGGTCAGGGAAGGGAGCTGTTTTTT,CASSLDGQGRELFF
-,TRBV5-1,TRBJ2-7,-,TGCGCCAGCAGCCCGGACAGATACGACTACGAGCAGTACTTC,CASSPDRYDYEQYF
-,TRBV4-1,TRBJ1-4,-,TGCGCCAGCAGCCAAGAATGGAGATCCCTTAATGAAAAACTGTTTTTT,CASSQEWRSLNEKLFF